Detailed here is one TCR beta chain. Its antigen is unknown. The data originate from a study of CXCR3-negative and CXCR3-positive naive CD8 T cells. Researchers reported sorting every CD8+ T cell subset in triplicate, 250,000 to 350,000 cells per sort. Within the CD8+ T cell compartment, naive cells were CD45RO-CCR7+CD27+CD95-. The CDR3 contains 15 residues. Germline values: CDR1 MNHEY, CDR2 SMNVEV (reference sequence). The TRB libraries of cDNA were built by UMI-labeled 5' RACE. TCRdb reanalyzed the 5' RACE reads and collapses them to one entry per CDR3 protein, without DNA. The repertoire table contains around 90,000 distinct CDR3 sequences. Study observations and caveats: Naive subsets showed comparable surface CD5, and TCR interaction strength was also inferred from TRB CDR3 physicochemistry.

The chain recombines TRBV27 with TRBJ1-1; with no DNA, the TCRdb D assignment of TRBD1 cannot be verified. Sequenced material: naive CXCR3- CD8+ T cells from blood. Subset of the sample: CD45RO-CCR7+CD27+CD95- naive CD8+ T cells lacking CXCR3 (TNR3-). The source of this sequence is a human donor in good health. Some clones in this sample may be carry-over from other donors' samples. The CDR3 is CASSLAGGAYTEAFF.